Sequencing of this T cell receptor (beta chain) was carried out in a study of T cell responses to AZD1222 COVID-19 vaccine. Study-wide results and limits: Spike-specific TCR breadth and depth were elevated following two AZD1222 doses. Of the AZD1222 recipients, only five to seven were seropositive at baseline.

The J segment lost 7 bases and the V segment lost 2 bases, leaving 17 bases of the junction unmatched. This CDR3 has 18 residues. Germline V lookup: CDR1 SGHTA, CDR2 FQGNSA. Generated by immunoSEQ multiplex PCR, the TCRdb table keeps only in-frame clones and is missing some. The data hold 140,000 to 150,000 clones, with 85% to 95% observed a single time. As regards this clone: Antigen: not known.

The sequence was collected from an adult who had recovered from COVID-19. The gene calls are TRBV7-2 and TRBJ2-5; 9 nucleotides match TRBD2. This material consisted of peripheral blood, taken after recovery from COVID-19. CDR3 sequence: CASSLIPLASGVVGTQYF. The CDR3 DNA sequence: TGTGCCAGCAGCTTAATTCCCCTAGCTAGCGGGGTCGTAGGGACCCAGTACTTC.